This T cell receptor beta chain was identified during a study of cytomegalovirus exposure and HLA in healthy donors. Vbeta (60) and Jbeta (13) primers were used in the PCR. Assay used: immunoSEQ multiplex PCR; TCRdb lists only in-frame clones, some missing. The data contain some 200,000 clones, roughly 85% of them singletons. The length of the CDR3 is 14 residues. Losses at the gene ends were 2 bases for V and 6 bases for J; bases not matched to a gene: 2. CDR1 and CDR2 from the germline V gene are MNHEY and SVGAGI. The sequence derives from a woman aged 18 to 35 in good health and CMV-seronegative. The V and J genes are TRBV6-5 and TRBJ1-1, with 11 bases aligning to TRBD1. The sequenced sample was PBMCs. Here the CDR3 DNA reads TGTGCCAGCAGTTACCCGGGACAGGGGGCTGAAGCTTTCTTT. This gives the protein CASSYPGQGAEAFF.